One sample yielded the 3 T cell receptor beta chains listed below, sequenced in a study of blood T cell repertoires in COVID-19. Assay: immunoSEQ multiplex PCR; the TCRdb copy retains only in-frame clones and omits some. The sample includes 400,000 to 450,000 clones, approximately 90% seen only once; the top ten take 0.75% to 0.85%. Sequenced: peripheral blood. These TCRs come from a man aged 18 to 29 with COVID-19, enrolled during active disease.

The chain employs TRBV5-1 and TRBJ2-1, with 10 bases lining up with TRBD2. Germline trimming cut 1 base from V and 5 bases from J; bases unmatched to any gene: 9. Germline CDR1 SGHRS, CDR2 YFSETQ. This CDR3 is 17 amino acids long. CDR3 bases: TGCGCCAGCAGCTTGTTAGCGGGAGGTCCTCGGAACAATGAGCAGTTCTTC. Protein sequence: CASSLLAGGPRNNEQFF.

The CDR3 sequence: CASSFTSAPSYEQYF. In nucleotides, the CDR3 is TGTGCCAGCAGTTTCACTAGCGCCCCGTCCTACGAGCAGTACTTC. The genes are TRBV7-9 and TRBJ2-7; 7 positions match TRBD2. V was pared by 6 bases and J by 1 base, with 9 bases of the junction left unmatched. The CDR3 sequence is 15 residues long. Germline V gene data show CDR1 as SEHNR and CDR2 as FQNEAQ (reference sequence).

The rearrangement links TRBV19 to TRBJ2-5, with D perhaps TRBD2 (6 bases). Germline loops: CDR1 LNHDA, CDR2 SQIVND (reference sequence). This CDR3 comprises 16 residues. Trimming shortened V by 3 bases and J by 6 bases, and 20 bases separated the two germline ends. The CDR3 protein is CASSIKLAESFQTQYF. The CDR3 DNA follows: TGTGCCAGTAGTATTAAGTTAGCGGAGTCCTTTCAGACCCAGTACTTC. Full variable domain (remainder filled in from reference TRBV19 and TRBJ2-5): DGGITQSPKYLFRKEGQNVTLSCEQNLNHDAMYWYRQDPGQGLRLIYYSQIVNDFQKGDIAEGYSVSREKKESFPLTVTSAQKNPTAFYLCASSIKLAESFQTQYFGPGTRLLVL.